Each of the 2 T cell receptor beta chains below was sequenced from the same sample in a study of Graves' ophthalmopathy and Graves' hyperthyroidism. Scientists amplified the TCR beta CDR3 regions from RNA transcripts. First-round RT-PCR employed HTBI primers, with a second-round multiplex PCR after it. Via MiXCR, TCRdb re-called the multiplex PCR reads, giving one row per CDR3 protein. The sample lists 300,000 to 400,000 distinct CDR3 sequences, roughly 17% occurring once. Sequenced material: peripheral blood. These receptors were obtained from an adult man with Graves' ophthalmopathy.

This clonotype came up many times. The gene calls are TRBV4-2 and TRBJ1-2; unclear D gene. The length of the CDR3 is 14 residues. CDR1 and CDR2 (germline): LGHNA, YNFKEQ. Trimming took off 3 bases at V and 2 bases at J, with 10 bases between the two ends. This CDR3 reads CASSQAHINYGYTF. CDR3 DNA sequence: TGTGCCAGCAGCCAGGCGCACATAAACTATGGCTACACCTTC.

This clonotype occurred many times. The chain couples TRBV18 to TRBJ1-1, with 8 bases aligning to TRBD1. Trimming at V came to 3 bases and at J to 1 base, leaving 7 bases not matched to a gene. The CDR3 has 16 residues. Germline loops: CDR1 KGHSH, CDR2 LQKENI. In DNA form, the CDR3 reads TGTGCCAGCTCACCGGAACAGGGGGGGGGGAACACTGAAGCTTTCTTT. Protein: CASSPEQGGGNTEAFF.